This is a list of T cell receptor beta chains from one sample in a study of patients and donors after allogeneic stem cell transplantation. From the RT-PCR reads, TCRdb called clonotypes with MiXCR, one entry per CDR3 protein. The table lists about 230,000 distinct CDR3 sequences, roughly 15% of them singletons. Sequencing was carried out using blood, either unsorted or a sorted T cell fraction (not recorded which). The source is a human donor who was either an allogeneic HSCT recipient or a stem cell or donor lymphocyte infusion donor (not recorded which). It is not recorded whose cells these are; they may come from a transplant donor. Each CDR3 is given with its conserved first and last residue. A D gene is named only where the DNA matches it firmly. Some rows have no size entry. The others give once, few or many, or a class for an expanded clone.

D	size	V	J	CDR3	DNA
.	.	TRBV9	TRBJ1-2	CASSAEQGWYGYTF	TGTGCCAGCAGCGCCGAACAGGGATGGTATGGCTACACCTTC
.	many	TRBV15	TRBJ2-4	CATSGDRQIWKNIQYF	TGTGCCACCAGCGGGGACCGACAGATCTGGAAAAACATTCAGTACTTC
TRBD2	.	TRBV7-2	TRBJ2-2	CASSRSGGAGTGELFF	TGTGCCAGCAGCAGGAGCGGGGGGGCGGGCACCGGGGAGCTGTTTTTT
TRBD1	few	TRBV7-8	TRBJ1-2	CASSRAGTGYGYTF	TGTGCCAGCAGCCGGGCGGGGACAGGGTATGGCTACACCTTC
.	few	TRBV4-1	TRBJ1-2	CASSQGLEKSNYGYTF	TGCGCCAGCAGCCAAGGCTTGGAGAAATCTAACTATGGCTACACCTTC
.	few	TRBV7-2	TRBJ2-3	CASTASTDTQYF	TGTGCCAGCACGGCTAGCACAGATACGCAGTATTTT
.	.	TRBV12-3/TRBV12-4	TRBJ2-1	CASSLGGLSWGNEQFF	TGTGCCAGCAGTTTAGGGGGACTGAGCTGGGGTAATGAGCAGTTCTTC
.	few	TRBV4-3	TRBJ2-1	CASSQVVGRGSYNEQFF	TGCGCCAGCAGCCAAGTCGTGGGCAGAGGCTCCTACAATGAGCAGTTCTTC
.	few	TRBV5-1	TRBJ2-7	CASSLGGRPSSYEQYF	TGCGCCAGCAGCTTGGGTGGCAGGCCGAGCTCCTACGAGCAGTACTTC
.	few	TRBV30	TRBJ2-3	CAWSVSGPGTDTQYF	TGTGCCTGGAGTGTAAGCGGTCCCGGCACAGATACGCAGTATTTT
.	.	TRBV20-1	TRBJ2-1	CSAHGGSGGGGNEQFF	TGCAGTGCTCATGGGGGGTCCGGGGGCGGAGGAAATGAGCAGTTCTTC
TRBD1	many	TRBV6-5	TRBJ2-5	CASSYSGTDQETQYF	TGTGCCAGCAGTTACTCCGGGACAGACCAAGAGACCCAGTACTTC
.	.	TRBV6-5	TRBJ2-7	CASSYSKRASASYEQYF	TGTGCCAGCAGTTACTCAAAGAGAGCTTCCGCCTCCTACGAGCAGTACTTC
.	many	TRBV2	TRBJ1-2	CASTIARATNYGYTF	TGTGCCAGCACCATAGCCCGGGCGACGAACTATGGCTACACCTTC
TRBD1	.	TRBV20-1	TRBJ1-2	CSASVTGWNYGYTF	TGCAGTGCTAGCGTGACAGGGTGGAACTATGGCTACACCTTC
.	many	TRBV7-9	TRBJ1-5	CASSLVKFDQPQHF	TGTGCCAGCAGCTTAGTGAAATTTGATCAGCCCCAGCATTTT
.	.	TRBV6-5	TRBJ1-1	CASSYVGRGNTEAFF	TGTGCCAGCAGTTACGTGGGGCGCGGGAACACTGAAGCTTTCTTT
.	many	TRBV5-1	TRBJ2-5	CASRGTSLETQYF	TGCGCCAGCAGGGGAACTAGCCTCGAGACCCAGTACTTC
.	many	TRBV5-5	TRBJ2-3	CASSLVRGITDTQYF	TGTGCCAGCAGCTTGGTTCGGGGGATCACAGATACGCAGTATTTT
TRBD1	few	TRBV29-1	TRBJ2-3	CSATGGRADTQYF	TGCAGCGCAACAGGGGGCCGGGCAGATACGCAGTATTTT
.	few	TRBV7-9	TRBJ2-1	CASSLADKNEQFF	TGTGCCAGCAGCTTAGCGGACAAAAATGAGCAGTTCTTC
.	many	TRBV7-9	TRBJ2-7	CASSSLGTSYEQYF	TGTGCCAGCAGCTCCTTGGGAACTAGCTACGAGCAGTACTTC
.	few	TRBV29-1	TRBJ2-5	CSVANKVEETQYF	TGCAGCGTTGCCAACAAAGTCGAGGAGACCCAGTACTTC
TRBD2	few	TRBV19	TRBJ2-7	CASSADLREIRDEQYF	TGTGCCAGTAGTGCCGACTTGCGGGAGATAAGGGACGAGCAGTACTTC
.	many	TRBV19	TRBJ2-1	CASSIGQNSYNEQFF	TGTGCCAGTAGTATAGGGCAGAACTCCTACAATGAGCAGTTCTTC
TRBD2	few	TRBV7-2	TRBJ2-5	CASSPGGGRTQYF	TGTGCCAGCAGCCCCGGGGGGGGCAGGACCCAGTACTTC
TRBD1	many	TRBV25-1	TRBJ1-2	CASKFGTGVYGYTF	TGTGCCAGCAAATTTGGGACAGGAGTCTATGGCTACACCTTC
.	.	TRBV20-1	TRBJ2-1	CSATTAGTWNEQFF	TGCAGTGCCACGACGGCAGGGACCTGGAATGAGCAGTTCTTC
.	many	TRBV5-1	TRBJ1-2	CASSTRGNYGYTF	TGCGCCAGCAGCACCAGGGGAAACTATGGCTACACCTTC
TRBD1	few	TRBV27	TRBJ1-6	CASSLTGVDSPLHF	TGTGCCAGCAGCCTCACAGGGGTTGATTCACCCCTCCACTTT
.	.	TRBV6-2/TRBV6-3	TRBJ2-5	CASSYSRVLSQETQYF	TGTGCCAGCAGTTACTCGCGGGTCCTTTCACAAGAGACCCAGTACTTC
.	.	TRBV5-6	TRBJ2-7	CASSPYGPLVYEQYF	TGTGCCAGCAGCCCTTATGGGCCGTTAGTTTACGAGCAGTACTTC
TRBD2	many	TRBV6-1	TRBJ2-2	CASSLSGRSNGELFF	TGTGCCAGCAGTCTTAGCGGGAGGAGCAACGGGGAGCTGTTTTTT
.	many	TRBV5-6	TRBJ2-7	CASSLVARSYEQYF	TGTGCCAGCAGCTTGGTAGCGCGCTCCTACGAGCAGTACTTC
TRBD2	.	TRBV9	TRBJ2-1	CASSVGLAGSYNEQFF	TGTGCCAGCAGCGTAGGCCTAGCGGGGTCCTACAATGAGCAGTTCTTC
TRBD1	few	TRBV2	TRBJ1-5	CASRTETGGQPQHF	TGTGCCAGCAGGACCGAGACAGGGGGTCAGCCCCAGCATTTT
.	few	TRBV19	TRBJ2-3	CASSFEGSTDTQYF	TGTGCCAGCTCTTTTGAAGGCTCGACAGATACGCAGTATTTT
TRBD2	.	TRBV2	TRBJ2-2	CASRLLAGGSNTGELFF	TGTGCCAGCAGACTACTAGCGGGGGGTTCGAACACCGGGGAGCTGTTTTTT
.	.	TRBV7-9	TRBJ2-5	CASSLGDPRAETQYF	TGTGCCAGCAGCTTAGGGGACCCTAGGGCGGAGACCCAGTACTTC